The clone carrying this TCR beta chain has only a few counts. The data derive from a study of T cells in Graves' hyperthyroidism and ophthalmopathy. The CDR3 sequence is 15 residues long. Trimming removed 4 bases from V and 0 bases from J, with 10 bases in between. Germline loops: CDR1 LGHNA, CDR2 YNFKEQ. Participants, patients aged 18 to 65, had newly diagnosed hyperthyroidism with a duration under 2 months. Amplification yielded TCR beta CDR3 regions, with RNA transcripts as the source. Using the HTBI primer set, a first-round RT-PCR was run on the TCR CDR3. TCRdb re-derived calls from the multiplex PCR reads in MiXCR, one entry per CDR3 protein. The sample lists around 340,000 distinct CDR3 sequences, roughly 14% occurring once.

Sequenced input: blood. The receptor's source is a woman aged 25 to 39 with Graves' hyperthyroidism. The J gene is TRBJ1-3, the V gene TRBV4-2; D call uncertain. This chain's CDR3 is CASSPEAFSGNTIYF. CDR3 in DNA: TGTGCCAGCAGCCCGGAGGCTTTCTCTGGAAACACCATATATTTT.